These T cell receptor beta chains were read from a single sample in a study of cytomegalovirus exposure and HLA in healthy donors. Only in-frame clones appear in the TCRdb table, and some are missing; sequencing was by immunoSEQ multiplex PCR. The table shows 150,000 or so clones, with 70% to 80% occurring only once. Material: PBMCs. Receptors were obtained from a woman between 40 and 55 years old in good health and CMV-seronegative. The conserved cysteine and the conserved F or W are not part of the CDR3 here.

TRBJ1-3,TRBV4-1,ASSQVGTTLTRKHRSTIY
TRBJ2-1,TRBV15,ATSRRSGGANEQF
TRBJ1-2,TRBV9,ASSLGQGVYGYT
TRBJ2-2,TRBV4-1,ASSQRGGTGELF
TRBJ2-5,TRBV7-2,ASSPTGQETQY
TRBJ1-5,TRBV28,ASSFLGGNQPQH
TRBJ1-5,TRBV5-5,ASSLNSNRNQPQH
TRBJ2-5,TRBV9,ASSVGNREETQY
TRBJ2-3,TRBV15,ATSISTGETDTQY
TRBJ2-7,TRBV7-2,ASSLRAEAEPRYSYEQY
TRBJ1-1,TRBV5-8,ASRPRGNIDAF
TRBJ1-2,TRBV19,ASSIPGKSYT
TRBJ2-2,TRBV28,ASTTGSGELF
TRBJ2-5,TRBV6-1,ASSGHRGEETQY